This TCR beta chain was captured in a study of metastatic and nonmetastatic thyroid tumors. Study results and limitations: Benign nodules were reported to have significantly lower TCR beta diversity than malignant thyroid tumors, in blood and tumor.

TCRdb reprocessed the PCR reads via MiXCR. Seen here are approximately 38,000 clones, approximately 15% observed once, and the top ten hold 3.8%. In its sample, this clone was seen many times. Its target is unknown. No treatment had been given to any patient before thyroid surgery. This CDR3 comprises 12 residues. V gave up 3 bases and J gave up 4 bases, with 4 bases separating them. Germline V gene lookup returns CDR1 MDHEN and CDR2 SYDVKM. Sequencing was carried out using blood. This receptor was taken from a female donor with papillary thyroid cancer or a benign thyroid nodule (not recorded which). Some clones in this sample may be carry-over from other donors' samples. The V and J genes are TRBV28 and TRBJ1-5, with D unresolved. The CDR3: CASSFPNQPQHF. The CDR3 coding sequence is TGTGCCAGCAGTTTCCCAAATCAGCCCCAGCATTTT.